These 30 T cell receptor beta chains came from one sample sequenced in a study of blood T cell repertoires in COVID-19. Sequencing was performed with immunoSEQ multiplex PCR; in TCRdb, only in-frame clones are kept and a portion is missing. The data hold under 250,000 clones, with around 83% observed a single time. The sequencing sample was made of peripheral blood. The receptors were sampled from a woman younger than 35 with acute or convalescent COVID-19.

The CDR3 sequence is CASSQDLVGAATGELFF. CDR3 nucleotides: TGCGCCAGCAGCCAAGATCTGGTGGGAGCCGCCACCGGGGAGCTGTTTTTT. This chain links TRBV4-3 with TRBJ2-2; maybe TRBD2 (5 bases). The CDR3 loop spans 17 amino acids. Trimming removed 0 bases at V and 4 bases at J, with 15 bases between. The V gene's germline CDR1 is LGHNA and CDR2 YSLEER.

This clone has a count of ten or more. The V call is TRBV5-1, the J call TRBJ2-2, with a tentative D call TRBD1 (6 bases). In germline, CDR1 is SGHRS, CDR2 YFSETQ. The CDR3 is made up of 16 amino acids. Trimming cost V 4 bases and J 4 bases, with 17 bases left between them. Written as DNA, the CDR3 is TGCGCCAGCAGCCCAGGTGGGGGCGCGAGCACCGGGGAGCTGTTTTTT. This codes for CASSPGGGASTGELFF.

This sequence joins TRBV19 and TRBJ2-5; D gene unclear. Trimming cost V 5 bases and J 5 bases, with 18 bases left between them. CDR3 length equals 15 residues. Germline CDR1 is LNHDA and CDR2 is SQIVND (reference sequence). CDR3 in amino acids: CASSRVREARETQYF. The CDR3 DNA is TGTGCCAGTAGTCGTGTCAGAGAGGCTCGGGAGACCCAGTACTTC.

The chain recombines TRBV4-1 with TRBJ2-2, with D uncertain. The CDR3 runs 14 residues. The ends were cut back, 0 bases at V and 4 bases at J, with 6 bases in the middle. Per germline, CDR1 MGHRA and CDR2 YSYEKL. The CDR3 DNA reads TGCGCCAGCAGCCAAGACAGTTTCACCGGGGAGCTGTTTTTT. It encodes CASSQDSFTGELFF.

V usage is TRBV10-2 and J usage is TRBJ1-4; 7 bases are a match to TRBD1. After removal of 1 base from V and 0 bases from J, the junction contained 5 bases not matched to a gene. Germline CDR1 WSHSY, CDR2 SAAADI. The CDR3 consists of 17 residues. The chain's CDR3 is CASSEYGQAATNEKLFF. The CDR3 DNA reads as TGCGCCAGCAGTGAGTACGGACAGGCTGCAACTAATGAAAAACTGTTTTTT.

The genes are TRBV19 and TRBJ2-1, with 8 positions matching TRBD2. V lost 7 bases, J lost 1 base, and 12 bases stayed unmatched. The CDR3 has 17 amino acids. Germline loops: CDR1 LNHDA, CDR2 SQIVND (reference sequence). DNA for the CDR3: TGTGCCAGTAATACCGCGGCTAGCGGGCGATCCTACAATGAGCAGTTCTTC. It codes for CASNTAASGRSYNEQFF.

The chain carries TRBV11-3 and TRBJ2-2; maybe TRBD2 (5 bases). The germline V gene encodes CDR1 SGHNT and CDR2 YENEEA. This CDR3 has 14 amino acids. V gave up 3 bases and J gave up 4 bases, with 9 bases separating them. This CDR3 is CASSFSGITGELFF. The CDR3 DNA is TGTGCCAGCAGCTTCTCGGGAATCACCGGGGAGCTGTTTTTT.

The rearrangement joins TRBV9 to TRBJ2-2, with 12 bases matching TRBD2. With V trimmed by 4 bases and J by 7 bases, 5 bases remained unmatched. The CDR3 covers 15 residues. The V gene's germline CDR1 is SGDLS and CDR2 YYNGEE. CDR3 DNA: TGTGCCAGCAGCCTGAGGGGACTAGCGGGCGGGGAGCTGTTTTTT. Its translation is CASSLRGLAGGELFF.

This chain links TRBV18 with TRBJ2-2; 8 bases map to TRBD1. The germline V gene has CDR1 KGHSH and CDR2 LQKENI. Trimming at V came to 3 bases and at J to 3 bases, leaving 6 bases not matched to a gene. The CDR3 consists of 16 residues. For the CDR3, the DNA is TGTGCCAGCTCACCCGCAGGGGGCTCGGACACCGGGGAGCTGTTTTTT. Amino acids: CASSPAGGSDTGELFF. Using reference TRBV18 and TRBJ2-2 for the parts outside the CDR3, the full variable domain is NAGVMQNPRHLVRRRGQEARLRCSPMKGHSHVYWYRQLPEEGLKFMVYLQKENIIDESGMPKERFSAEFPKEGPSILRIQQVVRGDSAAYFCASSPAGGSDTGELFFGEGSRLTVL.

This sequence joins TRBV27 and TRBJ2-7; 10 bases match TRBD1. V lost 5 bases, J lost 3 bases, and 7 bases stayed unmatched. Germline V gene lookup returns CDR1 MNHEY and CDR2 SMNVEV (reference sequence). CDR3 length: 15 residues. The CDR3 sequence: CASSLLGTGVYEQYF. As DNA, the CDR3 is TGTGCCAGCAGTCTTCTCGGGACAGGGGTCTACGAGCAGTACTTC.

The chain joins TRBV19 to TRBJ1-5, with D uncertain. Germline V lookup: CDR1 LNHDA, CDR2 SQIVND (reference sequence). The V gene lost 1 base and the J gene lost 8 bases, with 15 bases spanning the gap. The length of the CDR3 is 15 residues. The chain's CDR3 is CASSIGSEGSKPQHF. As DNA, the CDR3 is TGTGCCAGTAGTATAGGGTCGGAGGGTTCGAAGCCCCAGCATTTT.

The chain combines TRBV5-5 with TRBJ2-1; 14 bases line up with TRBD2. Trimming took 4 bases from V and 10 from J; bases not matched to a gene: 7. CDR1 and CDR2 from the germline V gene are SGHKS and YYEKEE (reference sequence). This CDR3 has 15 residues. The CDR3 sequence is CASSQGLAGAGEQFF. CDR3 in DNA: TGTGCCAGCAGCCAGGGACTAGCGGGAGCAGGGGAGCAGTTCTTC.

The chain links TRBV7-3 to TRBJ2-3; D is possibly TRBD2 (5 bases). CDR3 size: 14 residues. Germline loops: CDR1 SGHTA, CDR2 FQGTGA. Trimming pared 5 bases from V and 1 base from J, leaving 10 bases between. CDR3 region: CASSHLGGTDTQYF. CDR3 DNA: TGTGCCAGCAGCCACCTCGGGGGCACAGATACGCAGTATTTT.

The chain uses TRBV29-1 and TRBJ2-1; D not resolved. The CDR3 is 13 residues long. V shed 4 bases and J shed 1 base, with 8 bases lying between them. The V gene's germline CDR1 is SQVTM and CDR2 ANQGSEA. In nucleotides, the CDR3 is TGCAGCGTTGGGGCCTTTTCCTACAATGAGCAGTTCTTC. Its translation: CSVGAFSYNEQFF.

This chain uses TRBV29-1 with TRBJ2-1; D perhaps matches TRBD1 (6 bases). CDR3 length equals 16 residues. Germline V lookup: CDR1 SQVTM, CDR2 ANQGSEA. V was cut by 2 bases and J by 8 bases, with 22 bases left in between. CDR3 amino acids: CSVESFRDIPGDEQFF. For the CDR3, the DNA is TGCAGCGTTGAATCTTTCCGAGACATTCCAGGGGATGAGCAGTTCTTC.

The rearrangement uses TRBV3-1 (or the pseudogene TRBV3-2) and TRBJ1-3; no clear D. Germline V gene sequence: CDR1 LGHDT, CDR2 YNNKEL (reference sequence). Trimming removed 5 bases from V and 0 bases from J, with 8 bases in between. The CDR3 contains 14 residues. The CDR3 is CASSDQRSGNTIYF. CDR3 sequence (DNA): TGTGCCAGCAGCGATCAGCGCTCTGGAAACACCATATATTTT.

This chain links TRBV27 with TRBJ2-1, with TRBD2 matching over 12 bases. The CDR3 totals 15 residues. The ends lost 5 bases at V and 4 bases at J; junction bases unmatched: 3. Germline-derived CDR1 and CDR2 are MNHEY and SMNVEV (reference sequence). The CDR3 sequence is CASSQTSGSYNEQFF. CDR3 nucleotides: TGTGCCAGCAGTCAGACTAGCGGGAGTTACAATGAGCAGTTCTTC.

The J gene is TRBJ1-1, the V gene TRBV10-1; 7 nucleotides align to TRBD1. The V segment lost 5 bases and the J segment 6 bases; nucleotides outside the gene matches: 3. Germline V gene lookup returns CDR1 WNHNN and CDR2 SYGVQD (reference sequence). CDR3 size: 12 residues. The CDR3 is CASSNGQAEAFF. The DNA for the CDR3 is TGCGCCAGCAGTAATGGACAGGCTGAAGCTTTCTTT.

V usage is TRBV7-6 and J usage is TRBJ1-4; unclear D gene. Trimming stripped 1 base from V and 7 bases from J, with 13 bases between. The CDR3 spans 15 residues. Germline CDR1 reads SGHVS; CDR2 reads FNYEAQ. The CDR3, as DNA: TGTGCCAGCAGCTTAGTAGGCCAGGTCCCTGAAAAACTGTTTTTT. Translating gives CASSLVGQVPEKLFF.

The CDR3 DNA reads as TGTGCCAGCAGCTACCGGGGACTAGCGGGGCAAATTAGCACAGATACGCAGTATTTT. It yields the protein CASSYRGLAGQISTDTQYF. The chain couples TRBV7-8 to TRBJ2-3, with 13 nucleotides matching TRBD2. Germline V gene sequence: CDR1 SGHVS, CDR2 FQNEAQ. V was clipped by 4 bases and J by 0 bases; unmatched bases: 10. The CDR3 sequence is 19 residues long.

The chain joins TRBV27 to TRBJ1-2; D is unclear. Germline lookup yields CDR1 MNHEY and CDR2 SMNVEV (reference sequence). V was trimmed by 4 bases and J by 8 bases, leaving 20 bases between them. The CDR3 runs to 15 residues. CDR3 in DNA: TGTGCCAGCAGTTCCGCCATACGGGGAGTATGGGGCTACACCTTC. As protein: CASSSAIRGVWGYTF.

The genes are TRBV6-2 or TRBV6-3 and TRBJ1-1; D remains ambiguous. Trimming took off 6 bases at V and 2 bases at J, with 16 bases between the two ends. CDR3 length: 15 amino acids. Germline assignment: CDR1 MNHEY and CDR2 SVGEGT. The CDR3 bases are TGTGCCAGCAGGTACCCCTTGGGAGCCAACACTGAAGCTTTCTTT. Translated: CASRYPLGANTEAFF.

V is TRBV30 and J is TRBJ1-6, with 8 nucleotides matching TRBD1. The CDR3 is 14 amino acids. Germline V lookup: CDR1 GTSNPN, CDR2 SVGIG (reference sequence). V shed 4 bases, J shed 6 bases, and the junction held 5 bases outside the gene matches. The CDR3 DNA reads TGTGCCTGGACAGGGGGCGGACTTAATTCACCCCTCCACTTT. This gives the protein CAWTGGGLNSPLHF. Combining the CDR3 with reference TRBV30 and TRBJ1-6 gives the whole variable domain SQTIHQWPATLVQPVGSPLSLECTVEGTSNPNLYWYRQAAGRGLQLLFYSVGIGQISSEVPQNLSASRPQDRQFILSSKKLLLSDSGFYLCAWTGGGLNSPLHFGNGTRLTVT.

This clone was seen just once. J is TRBJ2-3 and V is TRBV7-2, with TRBD2 matching over 8 bases. J was trimmed by 5 bases and V by 4 bases; bases with no gene match: 14. Germline assignment: CDR1 SGHTA and CDR2 FQGNSA. The CDR3 totals 17 residues. The CDR3 here is CASSSYAWREEKDTQYF. CDR3 coding DNA: TGTGCCAGCAGCTCCTATGCATGGCGGGAGGAGAAAGATACGCAGTATTTT. Using reference TRBV7-2 and TRBJ2-3 for the parts outside the CDR3, the full variable domain is GAGVSQSPSNKVTEKGKDVELRCDPISGHTALYWYRQSLGQGLEFLIYFQGNSAPDKSGLPSDRFSAERTGGSVSTLTIQRTQQEDSAVYLCASSSYAWREEKDTQYFGPGTRLTVL.

This clone has more than one count but fewer than ten. The chain links TRBV28 to TRBJ1-5, with D perhaps TRBD1 (6 bases). CDR3 length: 14 residues. V lost 6 bases to trimming and J lost 6 bases, with 15 bases between them. The germline gives CDR1 MDHEN, CDR2 SYDVKM. CDR3 DNA: TGTGCCAGCAGGGCCTACAGGGTGAGTCAGCCCCAGCATTTT. Its protein is CASRAYRVSQPQHF.

The count of this clone is one. J is TRBJ1-3 and V is TRBV6-5; no clear D gene. V was shortened by 6 bases and J by 2 bases, with 14 bases between the two germline ends. The CDR3 runs 15 residues. The germline gives CDR1 MNHEY, CDR2 SVGAGI. The CDR3: CASRIGKQTGNTIYF. The CDR3 DNA is TGTGCCAGCAGAATCGGGAAACAAACTGGAAACACCATATATTTT.

This chain connects TRBV3-1 (or the pseudogene TRBV3-2) to TRBJ2-7; 11 bases match TRBD2. CDR3 length: 15 amino acids. Unmatched junction bases numbered 6, after V lost 4 bases and J lost 4 bases. CDR1 and CDR2 (germline): LGHDT, YNNKEL (reference sequence). CDR3 in amino acids: CASSPGLAGSYEQYF. The DNA of the CDR3 is TGTGCCAGCAGCCCAGGACTAGCGGGCAGTTACGAGCAGTACTTC.

V is TRBV18 and J is TRBJ2-1; possible D gene TRBD2, 5 bases. The CDR3 consists of 14 residues. Trimming removed 1 base at V and 3 bases at J, with 7 bases between. Germline loops: CDR1 KGHSH, CDR2 LQKENI. CDR3 region: CASSPQADYNEQFF. For the CDR3, the DNA is TGTGCCAGCTCACCACAAGCGGACTACAATGAGCAGTTCTTC.

The genes are TRBV27 and TRBJ2-5; the match to TRBD2 covers 10 bases. This CDR3 has 16 residues. From germline, CDR1 is MNHEY and CDR2 SMNVEV (reference sequence). J gave up 2 bases and V 0 bases, and 3 bases lay outside the gene matches. CDR3 in amino acids: CASSLSLAGLQETQYF. CDR3 DNA: TGTGCCAGCAGTTTATCACTAGCGGGACTGCAAGAGACCCAGTACTTC.

The chain couples TRBV30 to TRBJ2-1, with TRBD2 matching 10 bases. J was trimmed by 12 bases and V by 2 bases; bases with no gene match: 13. CDR3 length: 15 residues. Germline V gene sequence: CDR1 GTSNPN, CDR2 SVGIG (reference sequence). CDR3 coding DNA: TGTGCCTGGAGTCAGCCCAGGCTAGCGGGAGTTGCGCAGTTCTTC. It encodes CAWSQPRLAGVAQFF.